The source of this T cell receptor beta chain is a study of T cells in Graves' hyperthyroidism and ophthalmopathy. The CDR3 loop spans 13 amino acids. With 5 bases clipped from V and 7 bases from J, the junction kept 7 bases outside the gene matches. CDR1 is SEHNR and CDR2 is FQNEAQ in the germline V gene (reference sequence). Regions amplified from RNA transcripts were the TCR beta CDR3 regions. With the HTBI primer set, the TCR CDR3 went through a first round of RT-PCR. MiXCR, applied by TCRdb to the multiplex PCR reads, yields one record per CDR3 protein. The sample has about 840,000 distinct CDR3 sequences, around 38% seen once. Not enrolled were patients with uncontrolled infection, other autoimmune disease, pregnancy or lactation.

Material for sequencing was blood. The chain is built from TRBV7-9 and TRBJ2-5, with TRBD2 matching 7 bases. The receptor's source is a man aged 18 to 29 with Graves' hyperthyroidism. For the CDR3, the DNA is TGTGCCAGCAGCACCTCGTGGGGGGGGACCCAGTACTTC. It is translated as CASSTSWGGTQYF.